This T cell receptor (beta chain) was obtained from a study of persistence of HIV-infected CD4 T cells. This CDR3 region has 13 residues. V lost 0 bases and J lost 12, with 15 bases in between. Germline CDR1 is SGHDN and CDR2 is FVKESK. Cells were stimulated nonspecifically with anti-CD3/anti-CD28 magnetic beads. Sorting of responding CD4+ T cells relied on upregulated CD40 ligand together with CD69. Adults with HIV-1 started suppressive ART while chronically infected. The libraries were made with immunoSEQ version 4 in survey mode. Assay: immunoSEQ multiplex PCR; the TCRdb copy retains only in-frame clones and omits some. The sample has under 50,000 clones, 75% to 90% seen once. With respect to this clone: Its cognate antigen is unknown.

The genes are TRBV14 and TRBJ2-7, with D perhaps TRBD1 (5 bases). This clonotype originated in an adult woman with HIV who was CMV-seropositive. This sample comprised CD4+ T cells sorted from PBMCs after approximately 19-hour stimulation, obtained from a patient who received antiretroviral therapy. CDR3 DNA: TGTGCCAGCAGCCAAGATCTTCGACAGAACTTGTACTTC. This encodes CASSQDLRQNLYF.